These 27 T cell receptor beta chains share one sample of origin, sequenced in a study of graft-versus-host responses after intestinal transplantation. Only in-frame clones appear in the TCRdb table, and some are missing; sequencing was by immunoSEQ multiplex PCR. The profile covers 45,000 to 55,000 clones, with over 80% appearing a single time and less than 6% taken by the ten largest. The sequencing here drew on PBMCs, taken roughly 760 days after a first intestinal transplant, on the day of a second. The receptors originated from a human patient who received an intestinal transplant, so some T cells may come from the graft donor.

The V and J genes are TRBV5-1 and TRBJ1-5; D is unclear. Trimming stripped 0 bases from V and 2 bases from J, with 6 bases between. This CDR3 comprises 14 residues. CDR1 and CDR2 from the germline V gene are SGHRS and YFSETQ. In DNA, the CDR3 is TGCGCCAGCAGCTTGGGATCGGGCAATCAGCCCCAGCATTTT. This gives the protein CASSLGSGNQPQHF.

The chain combines TRBV28 with TRBJ2-1; 8 nucleotides agree with TRBD2. The CDR3 is made up of 15 amino acids. Germline trimming cut 7 bases from V and 8 bases from J; bases unmatched to any gene: 13. Germline V gene lookup returns CDR1 MDHEN and CDR2 SYDVKM. CDR3 sequence: CASTSGAGVVYEQFF. The CDR3 coding sequence is TGTGCCAGCACATCGGGAGCGGGAGTTGTCTATGAGCAGTTCTTC.

The sample holds one count of this clone. The chain couples TRBV6-6 to TRBJ1-1; possible D gene TRBD1, 5 bases. CDR1 is MNHNY and CDR2 is SVGAGI in the germline V gene (reference sequence). The CDR3 runs to 16 residues. V lost 8 bases, J lost 0 bases, and 19 bases lay in between. DNA for the CDR3: TGTGCCAGCGAGAGATCCATTCGGGGGATGAACACTGAAGCTTTCTTT. It codes for CASERSIRGMNTEAFF.

The chain links TRBV14 to TRBJ2-5, with a possible D match to TRBD2 (5 bases). The DNA end favors TRBJ2-7, so the J call may be wrong. This CDR3 has 15 amino acids. Per germline, CDR1 SGHDN and CDR2 FVKESK. CDR3 protein: CASSFRLPHRNEQYF. CDR3 nucleotide sequence: TGTGCCAGCAGCTTTCGACTACCCCATAGGAACGAGCAGTACTTC.

J is TRBJ2-5 and V is TRBV5-1; 9 positions agree with TRBD2. Per the germline V gene, CDR1 is SGHRS and CDR2 is YFSETQ. The CDR3 extends over 16 amino acids. Losses at the gene ends were 3 bases for V and 2 bases for J; bases not matched to a gene: 8. The CDR3 loop reads CASSSGLATMQETQYF. The CDR3 bases are TGCGCCAGCAGCTCCGGACTAGCGACCATGCAAGAGACCCAGTACTTC.

V and J are TRBV19 and TRBJ2-7, with D perhaps TRBD1 (6 bases). Germline CDR1 reads LNHDA; CDR2 reads SQIVND (reference sequence). V lost 1 base and J 3 bases, leaving 13 bases between the germline ends. This CDR3 comprises 15 residues. The CDR3 region is CASSIVSGTHYEQYF. The CDR3 DNA sequence: TGTGCCAGTAGTATAGTCTCCGGGACACACTACGAGCAGTACTTC.

The V and J genes are TRBV6-5 and TRBJ1-5; D may be TRBD1 (6 bases). Germline CDR1 reads MNHEY; CDR2 reads SVGAGI. The V end lost 10 bases, the J end lost 3 bases, and 19 bases lay between the germline ends. The CDR3 runs 15 residues. CDR3 in amino acids: CATSLDRAPNQPQHF. CDR3 coding DNA: TGTGCCACAAGCTTGGACAGAGCCCCCAATCAGCCCCAGCATTTT.

This rearrangement joins TRBV6-5 to TRBJ2-7, with TRBD2 matching 10 bases. The J segment lost 8 bases and the V segment lost 2 bases, leaving 6 bases of the junction unmatched. Germline V gene lookup returns CDR1 MNHEY and CDR2 SVGAGI. The CDR3 consists of 14 residues. In nucleotides, the CDR3 is TGTGCCAGCAGTTACGGTAGCGGGAGGTCAAAGCAGTACTTC. Its protein is CASSYGSGRSKQYF.

The J gene is TRBJ2-7, the V gene TRBV7-3; perhaps D is TRBD1 or TRBD2 (7 bases each). Germline V gene lookup returns CDR1 SGHTA and CDR2 FQGTGA. This CDR3 spans 12 amino acids. V lost 4 bases, J lost 7 bases, and 11 bases lay in between. CDR3 bases: TGTGCCAGCAGCTCCCAGGGGGGGGAGCAGTACTTC. Residues: CASSSQGGEQYF. Using reference TRBV7-3 and TRBJ2-7 for the parts outside the CDR3, the full variable domain is GAGVSQTPSNKVTEKGKYVELRCDPISGHTALYWYRQSLGQGPEFLIYFQGTGAADDSGLPNDRFFAVRPEGSVSTLKIQRTERGDSAVYLCASSSQGGEQYFGPGTRLTVT.

This chain uses TRBV12-5 with TRBJ1-2; no firm D call. Trimming removed 1 base from V and 1 base from J, with 16 bases in between. Germline V gene sequence: CDR1 LGHNT, CDR2 FRNRAP. This CDR3 comprises 17 residues. The CDR3 sequence is CASGLGRTGYLNYGYTF. For the CDR3, the DNA is TGTGCTAGTGGTTTGGGGCGGACGGGGTACCTTAACTATGGCTACACCTTC.

This sequence joins TRBV7-8 and TRBJ2-1, with D tentatively TRBD2 (5 bases). Looked up from germline, CDR1 is SGHVS and CDR2 is FQNEAQ. This CDR3 is built from 16 residues. The V gene lost 6 bases and the J gene lost 0 bases, with 15 bases spanning the gap. The CDR3 sequence is CASRRTRDSSYNEQFF. For the CDR3, the DNA is TGTGCCAGCAGGCGAACTAGGGATAGCTCCTACAATGAGCAGTTCTTC.

V is TRBV7-8 and J is TRBJ1-5, with D tentatively TRBD1 (6 bases). Between the trimmed V and J ends, which lost 2 bases and 7 bases, there was a span of 15 bases. This CDR3 is 15 amino acids long. The germline V gene has CDR1 SGHVS and CDR2 FQNEAQ. The CDR3 DNA reads as TGTGCCAGCAGCTTATTAAGAACAGGGCTCCAGCCCCAGCATTTT. This gives the protein CASSLLRTGLQPQHF.

The chain combines TRBV7-8 with TRBJ2-5; no firm D call. V was cut by 2 bases and J by 4 bases, with 8 bases left in between. CDR3 length: 13 amino acids. Germline V gene data show CDR1 as SGHVS and CDR2 as FQNEAQ. DNA of the CDR3: TGTGCCAGCAGCTTAACGGTGATAGAGACCCAGTACTTC. Its translation: CASSLTVIETQYF.

The rearrangement joins TRBV6-5 to TRBJ1-1, with TRBD1 matching 9 bases. The CDR3 consists of 15 residues. Per the germline V gene, CDR1 is MNHEY and CDR2 is SVGAGI. V lost 4 bases and J lost 5; bases outside the gene matches: 8. This chain's CDR3 is CASSLYRGLGTEAFF. The CDR3 bases are TGTGCCAGCAGTTTATACAGGGGGCTTGGGACTGAAGCTTTCTTT.

The V and J genes are TRBV28 and TRBJ1-2; D uncertain. Germline CDR1 and CDR2: MDHEN and SYDVKM. Trimming took off 3 bases at V and 4 bases at J, with 12 bases between the two ends. The CDR3 has 14 amino acids. The CDR3 region is CASSFRHGVYGYTF. The DNA of the CDR3 is TGTGCCAGCAGTTTCCGACACGGTGTCTATGGCTACACCTTC.

The rearrangement links TRBV7-3 to TRBJ1-1; D unclear. Trimming shortened V by 6 bases and J by 3 bases, and 17 bases separated the two germline ends. Germline V lookup: CDR1 SGHTA, CDR2 FQGTGA. The CDR3 is made up of 15 amino acids. The CDR3 sequence: CASRRSSGFDTEAFF. CDR3 nucleotide sequence: TGTGCCAGCAGGAGGTCCTCAGGTTTTGACACTGAAGCTTTCTTT. The whole variable domain, remainder taken from reference TRBV7-3 and TRBJ1-1, is GAGVSQTPSNKVTEKGKYVELRCDPISGHTALYWYRQSLGQGPEFLIYFQGTGAADDSGLPNDRFFAVRPEGSVSTLKIQRTERGDSAVYLCASRRSSGFDTEAFFGQGTRLTVV.

The chain joins TRBV7-9 to TRBJ1-1; D gene ambiguous. Germline V gives CDR1 SEHNR, CDR2 FQNEAQ (reference sequence). This CDR3 is 17 amino acids long. V dropped 0 bases and J dropped 0 bases, with 14 bases sitting between them. The CDR3 nucleotides are TGTGCCAGCAGCTTAGCCCACCCGGACGGTCTGAACACTGAAGCTTTCTTT. This encodes CASSLAHPDGLNTEAFF.

The chain joins TRBV1 to TRBJ2-7; the D call TRBD2 from the table was never checked on the DNA. TRBV1 is shown as a pseudogene. This CDR3 region has 17 residues. This chain's CDR3 is CTSSQDRGPGLLYEQYF. In nucleotides, the CDR3 is TGCACCAGCAGCCAAGATCGCGGTCCCGGACTTCTCTACGAGCAGTACTTC.

The rearrangement links TRBV19 to TRBJ1-1; D remains unclear. V lost 3 bases, J lost 4 bases, and 15 bases lay in between. CDR3 length: 15 amino acids. Germline lookup yields CDR1 LNHDA and CDR2 SQIVND (reference sequence). The CDR3 reads CASSIEAGVGTEAFF. The CDR3 region has the DNA TGTGCCAGTAGTATCGAGGCTGGAGTAGGCACTGAAGCTTTCTTT. The full variable domain, with the rest looked up from reference TRBV19 and TRBJ1-1, is DGGITQSPKYLFRKEGQNVTLSCEQNLNHDAMYWYRQDPGQGLRLIYYSQIVNDFQKGDIAEGYSVSREKKESFPLTVTSAQKNPTAFYLCASSIEAGVGTEAFFGQGTRLTVV.

V usage is TRBV18 and J usage is TRBJ1-2; the match to TRBD1 covers 8 bases. V lost 3 bases to trimming and J lost 6 bases; unmatched junction nucleotides: 15. The CDR3 is 17 residues long. Per the germline V gene, CDR1 is KGHSH and CDR2 is LQKENI. For the CDR3, the DNA is TGTGCCAGCTCACCGGGAGGCTCCCACGGGACAGGACATGGCTACACCTTC. Residues: CASSPGGSHGTGHGYTF.

The chain carries TRBV2 and TRBJ1-2; D might be TRBD1 (5 bases). The germline gives CDR1 SNHLY, CDR2 FYNNEI. The V and J ends lost 6 bases and 6 bases respectively, with 11 bases between them. CDR3 length equals 12 residues. In nucleotides, the CDR3 is TGTGCCAGCAGCCGGGACGGGAATGGCTACACCTTC. As protein: CASSRDGNGYTF.

The V and J genes are TRBV6-5 and TRBJ2-7; tentatively, D is TRBD1 (5 bases). This CDR3 region has 15 residues. The V gene lost 2 bases and the J gene lost 3 bases, with 14 bases spanning the gap. Germline CDR1 MNHEY, CDR2 SVGAGI. CDR3 sequence reads: CASSYQSDSIYEQYF. CDR3 sequence (DNA): TGTGCCAGCAGTTACCAGAGCGACAGTATCTACGAGCAGTACTTC.

The J gene is TRBJ1-4, the V gene TRBV7-9; a possible D gene is TRBD1 (5 bases). Trimming pared 5 bases from V and 3 bases from J, leaving 13 bases between. This CDR3 comprises 15 residues. Germline-derived CDR1 and CDR2 are SEHNR and FQNEAQ (reference sequence). The CDR3 nucleotides are TGTGCCAGCAGCCCTGGGGGAACGTCTAATGAAAAACTGTTTTTT. This translates into CASSPGGTSNEKLFF.

This clone has just a few counts. V and J are TRBV5-1 and TRBJ2-7, with TRBD2 matching over 14 bases. The germline V gene has CDR1 SGHRS and CDR2 YFSETQ. V lost 4 bases, J lost 2 bases, and 17 bases stayed unmatched. There are 20 residues in the CDR3. The CDR3 coding sequence is TGCGCCAGCAGCGTGATAACAGGGGGCGCGGGACTAGCGGGGGCCTACGAGCAGTACTTC. Its translation: CASSVITGGAGLAGAYEQYF.

This sequence joins TRBV30 and TRBJ2-5; D tentatively reads TRBD1 or TRBD2 (5 bases each). The V end was cut by 2 bases, the J end by 5 bases, with 12 bases between. The CDR3 runs to 13 residues. Germline assignment: CDR1 GTSNPN and CDR2 SVGIG (reference sequence). Written as DNA, the CDR3 is TGTGCCTGGAGTCATGGGGACGGGGAGACCCAGTACTTC. Amino acids: CAWSHGDGETQYF.

V and J are TRBV28 and TRBJ2-5; 16 bases agree with TRBD2. The end of the DNA aligns better with TRBJ2-7, so the J call may be wrong. The germline V gene has CDR1 MDHEN and CDR2 SYDVKM. The CDR3 covers 18 residues. Written as DNA, the CDR3 is TGTGCCAGCAGTATCCCGGGACTAGCGGGAGGGGGGTCCTACGAGCAGTACTTC. Protein: CASSIPGLAGGGSYEQYF.

J is TRBJ2-1 and V is TRBV4-1; a possible D gene is TRBD2 (5 bases). Germline assignment: CDR1 MGHRA and CDR2 YSYEKL. Trimming left V 2 bases short and J 4 bases short, with 12 bases between. The CDR3 sequence is 15 residues long. The CDR3 sequence: CASSQPGYGYNEQFF. The CDR3 DNA reads TGCGCCAGCAGCCAACCGGGGTATGGGTACAATGAGCAGTTCTTC.